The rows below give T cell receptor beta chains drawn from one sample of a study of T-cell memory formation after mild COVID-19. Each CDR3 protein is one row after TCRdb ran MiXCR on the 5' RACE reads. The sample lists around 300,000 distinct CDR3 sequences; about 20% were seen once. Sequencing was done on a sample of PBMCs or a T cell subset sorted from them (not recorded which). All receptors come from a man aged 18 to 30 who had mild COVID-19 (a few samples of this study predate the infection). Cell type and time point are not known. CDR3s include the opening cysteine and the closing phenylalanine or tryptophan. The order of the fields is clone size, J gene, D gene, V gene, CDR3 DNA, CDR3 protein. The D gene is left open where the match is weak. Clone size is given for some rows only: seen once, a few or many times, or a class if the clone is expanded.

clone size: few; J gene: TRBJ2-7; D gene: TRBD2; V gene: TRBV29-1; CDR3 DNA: TGCAGCGTTGACCCTAGCGGGAGATCCTACGAGCAGTACTTC; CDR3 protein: CSVDPSGRSYEQYF
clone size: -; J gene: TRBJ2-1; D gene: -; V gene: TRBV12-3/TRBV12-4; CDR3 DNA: TGTGCCAGCAGCCCCACCGGGAAGGGTGAGCAGTTCTTC; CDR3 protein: CASSPTGKGEQFF
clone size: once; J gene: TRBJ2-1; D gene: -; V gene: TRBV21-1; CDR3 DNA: TGTGCCAGCAGCAAAAGGGTGTTC; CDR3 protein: CASSKRVF
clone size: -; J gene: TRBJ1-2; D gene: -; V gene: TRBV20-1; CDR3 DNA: TGCAGTGCGAGGGTCGGGGGGTCTAACTATGGCTACACCTTC; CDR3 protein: CSARVGGSNYGYTF
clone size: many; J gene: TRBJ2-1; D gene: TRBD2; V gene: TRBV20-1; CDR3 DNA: TGCAGTGCTAGAGATAATCTAGCGGGGGGTTACAATGAGCAGTTCTTC; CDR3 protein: CSARDNLAGGYNEQFF
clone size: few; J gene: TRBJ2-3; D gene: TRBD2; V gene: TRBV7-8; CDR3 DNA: TGTGCCAGCAGCTTAGGACTAGCGGGGGCTTCAGATACGCAGTATTTT; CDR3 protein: CASSLGLAGASDTQYF
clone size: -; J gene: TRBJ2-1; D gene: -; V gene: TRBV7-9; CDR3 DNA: TGTGCCAGCAGCCAGGTCCCAAACCAGTTCTTC; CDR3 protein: CASSQVPNQFF
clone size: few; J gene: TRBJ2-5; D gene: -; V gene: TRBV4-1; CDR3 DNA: TGCGCCAGCAGTAGAGGGACCCAAGAGACCCAGTACTTC; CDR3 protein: CASSRGTQETQYF
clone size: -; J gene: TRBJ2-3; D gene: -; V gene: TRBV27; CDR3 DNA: TGTGCCAGCAGTAAACGCCGGGATACGCAGTATTTT; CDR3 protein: CASSKRRDTQYF
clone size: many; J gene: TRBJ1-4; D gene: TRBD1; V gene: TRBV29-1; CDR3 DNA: TGCAGCGTTGGACAGGGAAATGAAAAACTGTTTTTT; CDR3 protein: CSVGQGNEKLFF
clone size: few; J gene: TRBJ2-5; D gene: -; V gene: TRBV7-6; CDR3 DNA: TGTGCCAGCAGCTGGACAGGGACTATGTACCAAGAGACCCAGTACTTC; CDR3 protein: CASSWTGTMYQETQYF
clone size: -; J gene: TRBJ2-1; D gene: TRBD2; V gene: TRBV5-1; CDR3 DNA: TGCGCCAGCAGCTGGGGGTTAGCGGGGAGCTCCTACAATGAGCAGTTCTTC; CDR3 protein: CASSWGLAGSSYNEQFF
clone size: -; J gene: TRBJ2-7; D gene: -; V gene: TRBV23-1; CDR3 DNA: TGCGCCAGCAGTCCCTCTAGGTGGAATAAGTACGAGCAGTACTTC; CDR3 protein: CASSPSRWNKYEQYF
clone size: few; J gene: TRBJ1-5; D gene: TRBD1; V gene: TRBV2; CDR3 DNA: TGTGCCAGCAGCCCGGGACAGGACCAGCCCCAGCATTTT; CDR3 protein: CASSPGQDQPQHF
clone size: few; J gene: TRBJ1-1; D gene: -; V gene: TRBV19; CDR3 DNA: TGTGCCAGTAGTATGGACAGGAACACTGAAGCTTTCTTT; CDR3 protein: CASSMDRNTEAFF
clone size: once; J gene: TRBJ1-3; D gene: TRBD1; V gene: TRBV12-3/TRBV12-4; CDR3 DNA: TGTGCCAGCAGTCCTACGACAGGGTCGGGCACCATATATTTT; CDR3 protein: CASSPTTGSGTIYF
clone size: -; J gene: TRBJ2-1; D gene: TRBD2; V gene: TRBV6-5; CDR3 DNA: TGTGCCAGCAGTTACTGGGGTATTGGCGGGGGGGCCGGGAATGAGCAGTTCTTC; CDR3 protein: CASSYWGIGGGAGNEQFF
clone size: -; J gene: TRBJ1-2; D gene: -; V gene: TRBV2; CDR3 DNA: TGTGCCAGCAGTGGAGGTTTAGGTATAACAAACTATGGCTACACCTTC; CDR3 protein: CASSGGLGITNYGYTF
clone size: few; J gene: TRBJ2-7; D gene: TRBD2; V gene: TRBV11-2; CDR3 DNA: TGTGCCAGCAGGCGCGGACTAGCGGGGGGACTCTCCTACGAGCAGTACTTC; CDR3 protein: CASRRGLAGGLSYEQYF
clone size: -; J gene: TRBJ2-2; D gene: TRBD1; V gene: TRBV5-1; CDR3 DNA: TGCGCCAGCAGTTCTAATCCGGACAGGGACCGTCACGGGGAGCTGTTTTTT; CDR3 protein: CASSSNPDRDRHGELFF
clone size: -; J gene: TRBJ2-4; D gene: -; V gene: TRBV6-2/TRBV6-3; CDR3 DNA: TGTGCCAGCAGCCGGAGACAGTCCCGTCAGGACATTCAGTACTTC; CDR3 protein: CASSRRQSRQDIQYF
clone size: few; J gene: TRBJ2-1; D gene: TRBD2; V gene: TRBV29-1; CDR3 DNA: TGCAGCGTTGTTCGAGCGGGGGACTCGTACAATGAGCAGTTCTTC; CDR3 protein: CSVVRAGDSYNEQFF
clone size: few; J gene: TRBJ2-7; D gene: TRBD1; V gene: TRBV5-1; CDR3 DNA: TGCGCCAGCACGACAGGGGGTTTGGACGAGCAGTACTTC; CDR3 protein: CASTTGGLDEQYF
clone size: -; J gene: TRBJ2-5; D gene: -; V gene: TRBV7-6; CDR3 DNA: TGTGCCAGCAGTTGGGACGGGCAAGAGACCCAGTACTTC; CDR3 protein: CASSWDGQETQYF
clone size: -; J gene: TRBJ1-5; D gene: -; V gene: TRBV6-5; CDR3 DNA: TGTGCCAGCAGACGGGACATCAATCAGCCCCAGCATTTT; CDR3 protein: CASRRDINQPQHF
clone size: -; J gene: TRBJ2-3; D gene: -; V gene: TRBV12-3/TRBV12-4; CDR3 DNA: TGTGCCAGCAGTTTAATCCCAGGAGGGGATACGCAGTATTTT; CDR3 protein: CASSLIPGGDTQYF
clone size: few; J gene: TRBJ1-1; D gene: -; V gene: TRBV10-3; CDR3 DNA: TGTGCCATCAGTGAGTCGCAGGTCTTTGTTGCTTTCTTT; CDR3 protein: CAISESQVFVAFF
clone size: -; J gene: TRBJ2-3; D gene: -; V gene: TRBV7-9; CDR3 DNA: TGTGCCAGCAGCTTACCGGGGGAGCGCACAGATACGCAGTATTTT; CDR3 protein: CASSLPGERTDTQYF
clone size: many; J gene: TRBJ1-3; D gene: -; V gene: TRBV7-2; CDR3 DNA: TGTGCCAGCAGCTTAGTCCGGGCTGGAAACACCATATATTTT; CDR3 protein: CASSLVRAGNTIYF
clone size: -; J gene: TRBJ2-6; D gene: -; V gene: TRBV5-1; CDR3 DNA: TGCGCCAGCAGCTTGGAGGTGGGCGGGGCCAACGTCCTGACTTTC; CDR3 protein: CASSLEVGGANVLTF
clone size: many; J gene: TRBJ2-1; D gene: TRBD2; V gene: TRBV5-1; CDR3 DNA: TGCGCCAGCAGCGTGACTAGCGGGGGCATGGGGCATGAGCAGTTCTTC; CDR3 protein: CASSVTSGGMGHEQFF
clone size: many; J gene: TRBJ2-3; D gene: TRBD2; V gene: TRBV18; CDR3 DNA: TGTGCCAGCTCGCCGACTAGCGCCACCACCACAGATACGCAGTATTTT; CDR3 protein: CASSPTSATTTDTQYF
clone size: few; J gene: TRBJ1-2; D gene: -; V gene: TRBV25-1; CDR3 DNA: TGTGCCAACCCAGGGCCGGGCTACACCTTC; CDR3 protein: CANPGPGYTF